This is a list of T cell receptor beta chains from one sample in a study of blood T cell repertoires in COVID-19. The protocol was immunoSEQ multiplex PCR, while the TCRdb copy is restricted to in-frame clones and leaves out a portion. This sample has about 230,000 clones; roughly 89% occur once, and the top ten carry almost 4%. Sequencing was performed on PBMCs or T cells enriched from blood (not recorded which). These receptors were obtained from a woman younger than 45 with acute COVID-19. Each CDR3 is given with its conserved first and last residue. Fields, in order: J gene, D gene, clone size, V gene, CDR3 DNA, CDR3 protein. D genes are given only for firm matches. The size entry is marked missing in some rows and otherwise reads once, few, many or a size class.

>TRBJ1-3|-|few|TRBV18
TGTGCCAGCTCACCACGGGCGTTACTTGACTCTGGAAACACCATATATTTT
CASSPRALLDSGNTIYF
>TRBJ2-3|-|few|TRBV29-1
TGCAGCGTTGATCGTAAATCTAGCACAGATACGCAGTATTTT
CSVDRKSSTDTQYF
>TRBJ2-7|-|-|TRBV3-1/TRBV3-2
TGTGCCAGCAGCCTGGGAGAGGGACTCAGACTTCAGTACTTC
CASSLGEGLRLQYF
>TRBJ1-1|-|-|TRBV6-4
TGTGCCAGCAGTCGGAGGGGTGGGACTGAAGCTTTCTTT
CASSRRGGTEAFF
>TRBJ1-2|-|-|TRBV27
TGTGCCAGCAGTTTTAGCCAGCGGGGTCCGGGCTATGGCTACACCTTC
CASSFSQRGPGYGYTF
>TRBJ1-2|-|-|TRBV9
TGTGCCAGCAGCCCCGGACAGCACTATGGCTACACCTTC
CASSPGQHYGYTF
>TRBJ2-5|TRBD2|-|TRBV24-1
TGTGCCACCAGTGATCTAGCGGGTCAACTCCAAGAGACCCAGTACTTC
CATSDLAGQLQETQYF
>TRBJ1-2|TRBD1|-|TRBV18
TGTGCCAGCTCGCCAAGAATTGAAGGACAGGGGCCCTCCTATGGCTACACCTTC
CASSPRIEGQGPSYGYTF
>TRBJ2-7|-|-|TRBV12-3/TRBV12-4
TGTGCCAGCAGGGAGGGGTTCGAGCAGTACTTC
CASREGFEQYF
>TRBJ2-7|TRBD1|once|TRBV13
TGTGCCAGCAGCCAGGGGGCGGTCGGGGCGTACGAGCAGTACTTC
CASSQGAVGAYEQYF
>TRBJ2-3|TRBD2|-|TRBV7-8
TGTGCCAGCTGTCCCCCTAGCGGAGGCACAGATACGCAGTATTTT
CASCPPSGGTDTQYF
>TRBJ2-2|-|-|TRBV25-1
TGTGCCAGCAGTGAATCAGGAACCGGGGAGCTGTTTTTT
CASSESGTGELFF
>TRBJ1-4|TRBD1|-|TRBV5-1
TGCGCCAGCAGCCAGGGACAGGGCAGTGAAAAACTGTTTTTT
CASSQGQGSEKLFF
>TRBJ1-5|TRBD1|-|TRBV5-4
TGTGCCAGCGGCCGGGACAGGGGCGGGGAGCCCCAGCATTTT
CASGRDRGGEPQHF
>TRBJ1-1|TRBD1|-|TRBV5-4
TGTGCCAGCAGCTTGGACCCAGGGGGGTGGGAAGCTTTCTTT
CASSLDPGGWEAFF
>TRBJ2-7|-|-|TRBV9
TGTGCCAGCAGCCCAAGGACAGACGGCGAGCAGTACTTC
CASSPRTDGEQYF
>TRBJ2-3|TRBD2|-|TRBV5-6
TGTGCCAGCAGCTTGACGGGGCAGCGGGGGGGACCAGATACGCAGTATTTT
CASSLTGQRGGPDTQYF
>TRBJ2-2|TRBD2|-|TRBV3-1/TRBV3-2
TGTGCCAGCAGCCATCATTGGGGGGGAGACACCGGGGAGCTGTTTTTT
CASSHHWGGDTGELFF
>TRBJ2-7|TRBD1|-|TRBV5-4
TGTGCCAGCAGCACAGGGGGGTACGAGCAGTACTTC
CASSTGGYEQYF
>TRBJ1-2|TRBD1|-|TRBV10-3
TGTGCCATCAGTGAGTCGGCAGGGGGCATCTATGGCTACACCTTC
CAISESAGGIYGYTF
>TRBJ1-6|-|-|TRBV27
TGTGCCAGCAGCCCCAGGGGTAATTCACCCCTCCACTTT
CASSPRGNSPLHF
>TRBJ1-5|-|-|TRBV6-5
TGTGCCAGCAGTAGTCGCTCAGGGCGTCAGCCCCAGCATTTT
CASSSRSGRQPQHF
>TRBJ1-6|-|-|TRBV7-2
TGTGCCAGCAGCTTAGGAAACACAGGGTATAATTCACCCCTCCACTTT
CASSLGNTGYNSPLHF
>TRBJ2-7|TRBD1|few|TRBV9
TGTGCCAGCAGCGTCGGGACAGGGGGCAGAGAGCAGTACTTC
CASSVGTGGREQYF
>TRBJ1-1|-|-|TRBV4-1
TGCGCCAGCAGCCAAGAGACCCGGCTCAGGGAAGCTTTCTTT
CASSQETRLREAFF
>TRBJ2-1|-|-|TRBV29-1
TGCAGCGTTGTGGGGGCGACCGAGCAGTTCTTC
CSVVGATEQFF
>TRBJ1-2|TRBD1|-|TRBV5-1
TGCGCCAGCACAGGGGGCAGAGGCTACACCTTC
CASTGGRGYTF
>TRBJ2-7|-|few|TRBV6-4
TGTGCCAGCAGTCCGGACAGCGCGTCCTCCTACGAGCAGTACTTC
CASSPDSASSYEQYF
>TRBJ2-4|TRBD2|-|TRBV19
TGTGCCAGTAGTCCCACTAGCGGGGGGGCCGGCATTCAGTACTTC
CASSPTSGGAGIQYF
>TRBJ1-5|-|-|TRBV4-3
TGCGCCAGCAGCCAAGCCGGGGAGGGAGGACGCAATCAGCCCCAGCATTTT
CASSQAGEGGRNQPQHF
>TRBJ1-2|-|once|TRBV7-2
TGTGCCAGCAGCTTAGCGACAGGTCCTCGGGGCTACACCTTC
CASSLATGPRGYTF
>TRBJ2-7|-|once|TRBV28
TGTGCCAGCAGTTCGACGGGACTCCAACCCTACGAGCAGTACTTC
CASSSTGLQPYEQYF
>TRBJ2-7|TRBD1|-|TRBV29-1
TGCAGCGCCTGGACCGGTGGACAGGGTTTAGGCGAGCAGTACTTC
CSAWTGGQGLGEQYF
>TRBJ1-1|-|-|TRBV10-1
TGCGCCAGCAGTGAAGGGGTCATGAACACTGAAGCTTTCTTT
CASSEGVMNTEAFF
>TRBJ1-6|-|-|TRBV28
TGTGCCAGCAGGTCGTTCAATTCACCCCTCCACTTT
CASRSFNSPLHF
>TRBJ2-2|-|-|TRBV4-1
TGCGCCAGCAGCTCTGACAGGCCGAGGGCGACCGGGGAGCTGTTTTTT
CASSSDRPRATGELFF
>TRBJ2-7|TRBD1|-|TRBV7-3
TGTGCCAGCAGCCAGGGGTCCGGGGACAGGAACGAGCAGTACTTC
CASSQGSGDRNEQYF
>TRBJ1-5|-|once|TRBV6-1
TGTGCCAGCAGTGAAAATCTGGGAACAGGCCAGCCCCAGCATTTT
CASSENLGTGQPQHF
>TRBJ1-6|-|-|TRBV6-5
TGTGCCAGCAGTTACGAGCCTAATTCACCCCTCCACTTT
CASSYEPNSPLHF
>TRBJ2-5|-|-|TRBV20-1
TGCAGTGCTAGACCGGAGACCCAGTACTTC
CSARPETQYF
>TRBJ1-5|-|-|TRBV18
TGTGCCAGCTCACCGTTGGAGAATCAGCCCCAGCATTTT
CASSPLENQPQHF
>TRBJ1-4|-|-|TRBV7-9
TGTGCCAGCAGCCCACCAATCACGACAGACACCACTCGTAATGAAAAACTGTTTTTT
CASSPPITTDTTRNEKLFF
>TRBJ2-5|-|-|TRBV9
TGTGCCAGCAGCGTAGGTCTAGTTCGGTCAGAGACCCAGTACTTC
CASSVGLVRSETQYF
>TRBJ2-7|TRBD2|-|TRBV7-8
TGTGCCAGCAGCTTAGGGGCTAGCGGGACCTACGAGCAGTACTTC
CASSLGASGTYEQYF
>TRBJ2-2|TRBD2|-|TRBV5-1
TGCGCCAGCAGCCCTGGGACTAGCGGCACCGGGGAGCTGTTTTTT
CASSPGTSGTGELFF
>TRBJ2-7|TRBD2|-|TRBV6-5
TGTGCCAGCAGCTCTAGCCGGGGGGCCTACGAGCAGTACTTC
CASSSSRGAYEQYF
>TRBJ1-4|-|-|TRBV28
TGTGCCAGCAGACTTCAGGGTTGGGAAAAACTGTTTTTT
CASRLQGWEKLFF
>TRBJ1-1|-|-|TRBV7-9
TGTGCCAGCACAGGGGCGAACACTGAAGCTTTCTTT
CASTGANTEAFF
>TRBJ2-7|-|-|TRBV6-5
TGTGCCAGCAGCAGGGAGGTCTACGAGCAGTACTTC
CASSREVYEQYF
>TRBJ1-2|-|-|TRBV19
TGTGCCAGTAGTTCCCGGACAGTCGCTAACTATGGCTACACCTTC
CASSSRTVANYGYTF